Here is one TCR beta chain with its context. Its antigen remains unknown. The entry originates in a study of T cells after yellow fever vaccination. Findings and caveats of the study: The study found a weaker secondary response that peaked faster, day 5 versus 15. Subsequent booster samples again held most clones from primary vaccination (roughly 95% CD4, nearly 90% CD8). Abundant bulk-derived clonotypes could contaminate FACS-sorted repertoires.

The TCR cDNA carried a universal primer site and UMIs from 5'RACE template switching. TCRdb analysed the 5' RACE reads with MiXCR anew, one entry per CDR3 protein. The table records 120,000 or so distinct CDR3 sequences, 13% to 15% of them present only once. Germline V gene sequence: CDR1 SQVTM, CDR2 ANQGSEA. This CDR3 has 15 residues. J was trimmed by 3 bases and V by 5 bases; bases with no gene match: 10. The input for sequencing was CD8+ T cells sorted from PBMCs, taken 5 days after the yellow fever booster vaccination. This sequence originates from a man aged 18 to 30 who received the YFV17D yellow fever vaccine. The J gene is TRBJ2-3, the V gene TRBV29-1, with 8 positions matching TRBD2. The CDR3 coding sequence is TGCAGCGTTCCCCCCCACGCGGGGGGAACAGATACGCAGTATTTT. It yields the protein CSVPPHAGGTDTQYF.